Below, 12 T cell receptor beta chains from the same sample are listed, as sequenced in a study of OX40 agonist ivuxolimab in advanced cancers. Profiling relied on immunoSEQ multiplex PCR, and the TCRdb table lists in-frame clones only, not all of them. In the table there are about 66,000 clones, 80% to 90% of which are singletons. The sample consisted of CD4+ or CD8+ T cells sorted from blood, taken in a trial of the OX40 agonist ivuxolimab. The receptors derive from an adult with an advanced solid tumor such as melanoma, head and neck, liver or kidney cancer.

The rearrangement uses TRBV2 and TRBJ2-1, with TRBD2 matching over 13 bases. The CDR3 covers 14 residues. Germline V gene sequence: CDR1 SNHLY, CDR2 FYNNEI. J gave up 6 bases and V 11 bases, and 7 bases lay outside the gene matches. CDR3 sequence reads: CAAAGLAGLNEQFF. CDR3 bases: TGTGCCGCAGCGGGACTAGCGGGGCTCAATGAGCAGTTCTTC. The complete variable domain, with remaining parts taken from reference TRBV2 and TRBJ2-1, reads EPEVTQTPSHQVTQMGQEVILRCVPISNHLYFYWYRQILGQKVEFLVSFYNNEISEKSEIFDDQFSVERPDGSNFTLKIRSTKLEDSAMYFCAAAGLAGLNEQFFGPGTRLTVL.

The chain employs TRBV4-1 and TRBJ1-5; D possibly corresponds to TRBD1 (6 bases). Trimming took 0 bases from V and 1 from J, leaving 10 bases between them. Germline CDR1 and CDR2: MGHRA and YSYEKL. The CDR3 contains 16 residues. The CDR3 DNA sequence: TGCGCCAGCAGCCAAGAGGGGGGCGGAAGCAATCAGCCCCAGCATTTT. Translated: CASSQEGGGSNQPQHF.

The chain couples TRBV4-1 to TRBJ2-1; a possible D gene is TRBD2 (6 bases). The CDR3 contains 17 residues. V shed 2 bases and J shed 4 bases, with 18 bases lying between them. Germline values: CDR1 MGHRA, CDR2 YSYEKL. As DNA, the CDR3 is TGCGCCAGCAGCCAATCGGCCCCCGGGGGACTTTACAATGAGCAGTTCTTC. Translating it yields CASSQSAPGGLYNEQFF.

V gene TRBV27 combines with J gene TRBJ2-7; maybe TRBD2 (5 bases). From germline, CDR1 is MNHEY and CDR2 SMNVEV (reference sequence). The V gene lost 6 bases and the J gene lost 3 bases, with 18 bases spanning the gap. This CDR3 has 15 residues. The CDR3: CASRELGELLYEQYF. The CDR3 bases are TGTGCCAGCAGAGAACTAGGAGAGTTACTCTACGAGCAGTACTTC.

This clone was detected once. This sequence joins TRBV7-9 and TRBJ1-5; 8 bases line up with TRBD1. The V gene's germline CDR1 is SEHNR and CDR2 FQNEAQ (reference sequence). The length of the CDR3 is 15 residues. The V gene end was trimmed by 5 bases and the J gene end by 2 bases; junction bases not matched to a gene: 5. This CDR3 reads CASSVDRGGNQPQHF. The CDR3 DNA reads TGTGCCAGCAGCGTAGACAGGGGAGGCAATCAGCCCCAGCATTTT.

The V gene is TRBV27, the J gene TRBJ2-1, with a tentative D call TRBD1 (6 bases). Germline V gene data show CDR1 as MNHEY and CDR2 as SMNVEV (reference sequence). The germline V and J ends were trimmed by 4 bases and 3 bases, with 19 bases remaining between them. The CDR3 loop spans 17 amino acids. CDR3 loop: CASSSTTGLIFYNEQFF. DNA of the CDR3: TGTGCCAGCAGTTCGACAACAGGGTTAATCTTCTACAATGAGCAGTTCTTC.

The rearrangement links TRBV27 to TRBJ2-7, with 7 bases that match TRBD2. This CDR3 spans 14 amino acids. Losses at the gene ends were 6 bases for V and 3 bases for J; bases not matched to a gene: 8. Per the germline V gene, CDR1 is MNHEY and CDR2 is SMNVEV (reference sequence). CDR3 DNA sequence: TGTGCCAGCAGGGTCTGGCGGGAGAGCTACGAGCAGTACTTC. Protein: CASRVWRESYEQYF.

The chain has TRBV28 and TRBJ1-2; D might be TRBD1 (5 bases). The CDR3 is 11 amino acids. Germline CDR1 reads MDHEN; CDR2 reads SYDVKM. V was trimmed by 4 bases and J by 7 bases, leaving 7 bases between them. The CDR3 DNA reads TGTGCCAGCAGTTACCAGGGTGGCTACACCTTC. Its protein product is CASSYQGGYTF.

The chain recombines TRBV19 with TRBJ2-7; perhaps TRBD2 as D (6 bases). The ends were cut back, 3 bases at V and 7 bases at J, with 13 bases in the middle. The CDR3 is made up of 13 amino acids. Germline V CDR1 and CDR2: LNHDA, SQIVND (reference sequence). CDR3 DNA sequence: TGTGCCAGTAGTATGGGGGGACCGAGGGAGCAGTACTTC. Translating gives CASSMGGPREQYF.

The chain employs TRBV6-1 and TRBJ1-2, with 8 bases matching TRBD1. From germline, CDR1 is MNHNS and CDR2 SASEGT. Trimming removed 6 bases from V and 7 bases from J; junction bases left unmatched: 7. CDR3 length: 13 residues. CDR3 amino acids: CASSPTGGSGYTF. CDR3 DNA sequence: TGTGCCAGCAGCCCAACAGGGGGTTCTGGCTACACCTTC.

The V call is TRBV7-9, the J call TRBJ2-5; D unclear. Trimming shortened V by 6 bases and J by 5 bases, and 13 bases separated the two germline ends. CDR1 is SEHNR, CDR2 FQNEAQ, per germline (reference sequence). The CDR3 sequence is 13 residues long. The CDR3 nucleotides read TGTGCCAGCAGTTCAGCCTTCGGGGAGACCCAGTACTTC. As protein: CASSSAFGETQYF.

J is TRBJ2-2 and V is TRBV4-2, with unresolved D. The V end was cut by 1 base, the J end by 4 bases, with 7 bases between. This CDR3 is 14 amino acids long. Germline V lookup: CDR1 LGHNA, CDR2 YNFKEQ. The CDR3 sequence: CASSQVTGTGELFF. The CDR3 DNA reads TGTGCCAGCAGCCAAGTCACTGGCACCGGGGAGCTGTTTTTT.